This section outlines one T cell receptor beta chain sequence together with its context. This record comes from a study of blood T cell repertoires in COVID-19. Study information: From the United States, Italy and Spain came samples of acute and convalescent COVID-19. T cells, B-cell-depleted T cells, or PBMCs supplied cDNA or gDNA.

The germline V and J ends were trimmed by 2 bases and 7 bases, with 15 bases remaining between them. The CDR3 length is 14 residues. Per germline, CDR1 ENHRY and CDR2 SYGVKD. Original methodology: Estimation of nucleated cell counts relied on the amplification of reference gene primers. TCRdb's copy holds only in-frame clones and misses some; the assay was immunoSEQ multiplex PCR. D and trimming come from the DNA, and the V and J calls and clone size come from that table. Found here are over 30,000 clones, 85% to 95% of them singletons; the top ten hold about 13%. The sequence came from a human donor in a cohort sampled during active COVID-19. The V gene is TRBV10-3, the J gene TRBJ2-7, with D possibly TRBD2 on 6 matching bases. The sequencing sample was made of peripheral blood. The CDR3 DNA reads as TGTGCCATCAGTGAGCCCCTGGGCCGGGGGGAGCAGTACTTC. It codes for CAISEPLGRGEQYF.